One sample yielded the 27 T cell receptor beta chains listed below, sequenced in a study of cytomegalovirus exposure and HLA in healthy donors. Researchers ran the PCR with 60 Vbeta and 13 Jbeta primers. Sequencing used immunoSEQ multiplex PCR; TCRdb keeps in-frame clones, though not all of them. Among over 55,000 clones listed, around 81% were seen once. The material sequenced was PBMCs. The source is a male donor in good health and CMV-seronegative.

This clone has only one observation. In DNA, the CDR3 is TGTGCCAGCAGTGTTAGCGGGGGGGTACCCGCCTACAATGAGCAGTTCTTC. Its translation: CASSVSGGVPAYNEQFF. The rearrangement joins TRBV6-1 to TRBJ2-1, with 11 bases fitting TRBD2. V lost 4 bases and J lost 2; bases outside the gene matches: 7. The CDR3 runs to 17 residues. The germline V gene has CDR1 MNHNS and CDR2 SASEGT.

This clone was seen a single time. The chain recombines TRBV5-6 with TRBJ2-2; 10 bases are a match to TRBD2. CDR3 size: 14 residues. Germline V gene lookup returns CDR1 SGHDT and CDR2 YYEEEE. Unmatched junction bases numbered 6, after V lost 5 bases and J lost 8 bases. The CDR3 protein is CASSRAGGTGELFF. CDR3 DNA: TGTGCCAGCAGTCGAGCGGGGGGGACAGGGGAGCTGTTTTTT.

This clone has only one observation. V and J are TRBV5-6 and TRBJ2-2; 9 nucleotides match TRBD1. CDR1 and CDR2 (germline): SGHDT, YYEEEE. The CDR3 is 16 amino acids. The junction had 10 bases not matched to a gene; V was cut back by 5 bases and J by 5 bases. The CDR3 DNA reads TGTGCCAGCAGTTTTCGGGACAGGGTGCCGACCGGGGAGCTGTTTTTT. Its translation: CASSFRDRVPTGELFF.

This clone was seen a single time. CDR3: CATSGMTRGRRNTEAFF. The CDR3 nucleotides read TGTGCCACTTCGGGAATGACGAGAGGGCGTCGGAACACTGAAGCTTTCTTT. The chain employs TRBV5-4 and TRBJ1-1; D remains ambiguous. Germline V lookup: CDR1 SGHNT, CDR2 YYREEE (reference sequence). This CDR3 is built from 17 residues. Deletions cut 9 bases from V and 1 base from J, with 25 bases between.

This chain connects TRBV4-1 to TRBJ2-1, with 7 bases fitting TRBD2. CDR1 is MGHRA and CDR2 is YSYEKL in the germline V gene. V lost 4 bases and J lost 4; bases outside the gene matches: 7. The CDR3 length is 15 residues. The CDR3 loop reads CASSLVPGGYNEQFF. Written as DNA, the CDR3 is TGCGCCAGCAGCCTCGTTCCGGGGGGATACAATGAGCAGTTCTTC.

The chain joins TRBV7-6 to TRBJ2-7; 10 positions agree with TRBD1. This CDR3 spans 14 amino acids. Germline CDR1 is SGHVS and CDR2 is FNYEAQ. Trimming removed 4 bases from V and 7 bases from J; junction bases left unmatched: 7. CDR3 region: CASSSMGTGVEQYF. The CDR3 DNA reads as TGTGCCAGCAGCTCTATGGGGACAGGGGTGGAGCAGTACTTC.

V is TRBV4-1 and J is TRBJ2-7; D is perhaps TRBD2 (6 bases). V lost 0 bases, J lost 0 bases, and 12 bases lay in between. The germline V gene has CDR1 MGHRA and CDR2 YSYEKL. This CDR3 comprises 16 residues. CDR3 in amino acids: CASSQEFGGTSYEQYF. The DNA of the CDR3 is TGCGCCAGCAGCCAAGAATTTGGGGGGACCTCCTACGAGCAGTACTTC.

Regarding this clone: A read error may account for a junction end that differs from germline. The V and J genes are TRBV30 and TRBJ1-1; perhaps TRBD1 as D (5 bases). The CDR3 totals 14 residues. The germline V gene encodes CDR1 GTSNPN and CDR2 SVGIG (reference sequence). Here the CDR3 DNA reads TGTGCCTGGGGGAGGGCAGGGAGGAACGCTGAAGCTTTCTTT. This encodes CAWGRAGRNAEAFF.

The chain has TRBV7-6 and TRBJ1-2; 7 nucleotides line up with TRBD1. Germline V gene sequence: CDR1 SGHVS, CDR2 FNYEAQ. The J segment lost 6 bases and the V segment lost 5 bases, leaving 12 bases of the junction unmatched. The CDR3 has 15 residues. CDR3 loop: CASSPPGQSPNGYTF. The CDR3 nucleotides read TGTGCCAGCAGCCCCCCGGGACAGAGTCCTAATGGCTACACCTTC.

This clone was detected only once. The chain employs TRBV6-6 and TRBJ2-1; tentatively, D is TRBD2 (5 bases). The CDR3 length is 13 residues. Germline loops: CDR1 MNHNY, CDR2 SVGAGI (reference sequence). The V end lost 5 bases, the J end lost 8 bases, and 13 bases lay between the germline ends. The CDR3 sequence is CASSPALRDEQFF. The DNA of the CDR3 is TGTGCCAGCAGTCCGGCCTTGAGGGATGAGCAGTTCTTC.

This clone was detected a few times. V gene TRBV2 combines with J gene TRBJ1-1; TRBD1 aligns across 8 bases. Unmatched junction bases numbered 6, after V lost 6 bases and J lost 0 bases. Looked up from germline, CDR1 is SNHLY and CDR2 is FYNNEI. This CDR3 is built from 15 residues. DNA of the CDR3: TGTGCCAGCAGCGGCGGGACAGGTATGAACACTGAAGCTTTCTTT. This encodes CASSGGTGMNTEAFF.

V is TRBV13 and J is TRBJ2-5; 10 nucleotides match TRBD2. Unmatched junction bases numbered 6, after V lost 5 bases and J lost 3 bases. The CDR3 contains 15 residues. The germline gives CDR1 PRHDT, CDR2 FYEKMQ (reference sequence). DNA of the CDR3: TGTGCCAGCAGCAATAGCGGGGGGTCCAAAGAGACCCAGTACTTC. Its protein product is CASSNSGGSKETQYF. The whole variable domain, filled in from reference TRBV13 and TRBJ2-5, reads AAGVIQSPRHLIKEKRETATLKCYPIPRHDTVYWYQQGPGQDPQFLISFYEKMQSDKGSIPDRFSAQQFSDYHSELNMSSLELGDSALYFCASSNSGGSKETQYFGPGTRLLVL.

This clone turned up a few times. This chain joins TRBV29-1 and TRBJ1-1; TRBD1 matches at 12 bases. This CDR3 is built from 14 residues. Germline CDR1 and CDR2: SQVTM and ANQGSEA. Losses at the gene ends were 7 bases for V and 4 bases for J; bases not matched to a gene: 7. The CDR3 nucleotides read TGCAGCGGCGGGGGACAGGGGGCGGCCACTGAAGCTTTCTTT. It encodes CSGGGQGAATEAFF.

The chain employs TRBV19 and TRBJ1-5; tentative D call: TRBD1 (5 bases). CDR3 length equals 15 residues. Germline CDR1 reads LNHDA; CDR2 reads SQIVND (reference sequence). Between the trimmed V and J ends, which lost 7 bases and 1 base, there was a span of 14 bases. Here the CDR3 DNA reads TGTGCCAGTACCCCCTCGGGGGGGAGCAATCAGCCCCAGCATTTT. Its translation: CASTPSGGSNQPQHF. The full variable domain, with the rest looked up from reference TRBV19 and TRBJ1-5, is DGGITQSPKYLFRKEGQNVTLSCEQNLNHDAMYWYRQDPGQGLRLIYYSQIVNDFQKGDIAEGYSVSREKKESFPLTVTSAQKNPTAFYLCASTPSGGSNQPQHFGDGTRLSIL.

The V gene is TRBV6-5, the J gene TRBJ1-1, with a weak D call TRBD1 (6 bases). This CDR3 spans 15 amino acids. Germline V CDR1 and CDR2: MNHEY, SVGAGI. Deletions cut 6 bases from V and 1 base from J, with 15 bases between. CDR3 nucleotides: TGTGCCAGCAGGAAATCTTACAGGGCGAACACTGAAGCTTTCTTT. Amino acid sequence: CASRKSYRANTEAFF.

The chain joins TRBV28 to TRBJ2-3, with D unresolved. Germline V CDR1 and CDR2: MDHEN, SYDVKM. V gave up 4 bases and J gave up 0 bases, with 11 bases separating them. This CDR3 has 15 residues. DNA of the CDR3: TGTGCCAGCAGTTATACAGTAGTTAGCACAGATACGCAGTATTTT. It yields the protein CASSYTVVSTDTQYF. The full variable domain, its missing parts supplied by reference TRBV28 and TRBJ2-3, is DVKVTQSSRYLVKRTGEKVFLECVQDMDHENMFWYRQDPGLGLRLIYFSYDVKMKEKGDIPEGYSVSREKKERFSLILESASTNQTSMYLCASSYTVVSTDTQYFGPGTRLTVL.

The gene calls are TRBV11-2 and TRBJ2-6, with TRBD1 matching 7 bases. After removal of 5 bases from V and 0 bases from J, the junction contained 10 bases not matched to a gene. Germline V gives CDR1 SGHAT, CDR2 FQNNGV. This CDR3 region has 18 residues. Here the CDR3 DNA reads TGTGCCAGCAGCCGACAGGGTCTTCCTTCCTCTGGGGCCAACGTCCTGACTTTC. This codes for CASSRQGLPSSGANVLTF.

The V call is TRBV6-1, the J call TRBJ2-3, with TRBD2 matching over 9 bases. The CDR3 sequence is 15 residues long. The V and J ends lost 3 bases and 4 bases, in that order; junction bases with no gene match: 5. In germline, CDR1 is MNHNS, CDR2 SASEGT. CDR3 protein: CASSDQLAGADTQYF. The CDR3 nucleotides are TGTGCCAGCAGTGATCAACTAGCGGGCGCAGATACGCAGTATTTT.

J is TRBJ2-3 and V is TRBV9; TRBD2 matches 7 bases. V trimming: 2 bases; J trimming: 1 base; junction bases outside the gene matches: 4. Germline loops: CDR1 SGDLS, CDR2 YYNGEE. The CDR3 consists of 15 residues. CDR3 DNA: TGTGCCAGCAGCGTCTCTAGCGGCCGCACAGATACGCAGTATTTT. It specifies CASSVSSGRTDTQYF.

The J gene is TRBJ2-2, the V gene TRBV14; 10 nucleotides agree with TRBD2. J was trimmed by 4 bases and V by 1 base; bases with no gene match: 9. Germline V CDR1 and CDR2: SGHDN, FVKESK. The CDR3 length is 18 residues. CDR3 DNA: TGTGCCAGCAGCCAAGTTGGGCCAGCGGGGGGGCGCACCGGGGAGCTGTTTTTT. Its protein is CASSQVGPAGGRTGELFF.

The chain has TRBV2 and TRBJ2-3; 12 bases line up with TRBD2. Losses at the gene ends were 6 bases for V and 5 bases for J; bases not matched to a gene: 6. Germline V gene sequence: CDR1 SNHLY, CDR2 FYNNEI. This CDR3 has 15 residues. The DNA of the CDR3 is TGTGCCAGCAGGGCTAGCGGGGGGGCGGGAGATACGCAGTATTTT. Encoded protein: CASRASGGAGDTQYF.

In this sample, this clone turned up a few times. The chain has TRBV6-6 and TRBJ2-7; TRBD2 agrees at 9 bases. There are 14 residues in the CDR3. V shed 2 bases and J 2 bases; nucleotides not matched to a gene: 1. The germline CDR1 and CDR2 sequences are MNHNY and SVGAGI (reference sequence). This CDR3 is CASSYASGAYEQYF. For the CDR3, the DNA is TGTGCCAGCAGTTACGCTAGCGGGGCCTACGAGCAGTACTTC.

A remark on this clone: One end of the junction is discordant with germline, which a read error may explain. The V and J genes are TRBV7-9 and TRBJ1-3; D possibly corresponds to TRBD1 (5 bases). Germline CDR1 is SEHNR and CDR2 is FQNEAQ (reference sequence). The CDR3 spans 18 residues. Written as DNA, the CDR3 is TGTTCCAGCAGCTTATTGCGGGGGGTGAGGGCCTCTGGAAACACCATATATTTT. Translation gives CSSSLLRGVRASGNTIYF.

This clone was detected a few times. The chain employs TRBV15 and TRBJ2-5, with 10 bases matching TRBD2. Germline V gene data show CDR1 as LNHNV and CDR2 as YYDKDF (reference sequence). The CDR3 is 15 residues long. Trimming took 1 base from V and 2 from J; bases not matched to a gene: 1. The CDR3 DNA follows: TGTGCCACCAGCAGAGCAGCGGGGGGGCAAGAGACCCAGTACTTC. Its protein product is CATSRAAGGQETQYF.

This clone was seen just once. This chain's CDR3 is CASSLAMVGNTEAFF. The CDR3 nucleotides read TGTGCCAGCAGCTTAGCAATGGTGGGCAACACTGAAGCTTTCTTT. The V and J genes are TRBV7-2 and TRBJ1-1; D is undetermined. V lost 0 bases, J lost 2 bases, and 10 bases lay in between. CDR1 and CDR2 (germline): SGHTA, FQGNSA. The CDR3 loop spans 15 amino acids.

This chain uses TRBV4-3 with TRBJ1-1; a weak D match, TRBD1 (5 bases). Trimming stripped 0 bases from V and 4 bases from J, with 12 bases between. Germline values: CDR1 LGHNA, CDR2 YSLEER. The CDR3 length is 15 residues. The CDR3 DNA follows: TGCGCCAGCAGCCAAGATTTAGGGGTTGGCACTGAAGCTTTCTTT. It specifies CASSQDLGVGTEAFF.

J is TRBJ2-3 and V is TRBV6-8; TRBD2 matches 9 bases. Germline lookup yields CDR1 MNHGY and CDR2 SAAAGT. The CDR3 sequence is 16 residues long. V dropped 9 bases and J dropped 0; count of bases not matched to a gene: 10. The CDR3 sequence is CARHLVLAGSTDTQYF. In DNA form, the CDR3 reads TGTGCCAGGCACCTGGTGCTAGCGGGGAGCACAGATACGCAGTATTTT.